Each of the 14 T cell receptor beta chains below was sequenced from the same sample in a study of cytomegalovirus exposure and HLA in healthy donors (dated by TCRdb to about 2017). The receptor library was made with the immunoSEQ multiplex PCR assay. A mixture of 60 forward primers for TCR Vbeta segments and 13 reverse primers for TCR Jbeta segments was used in the multiplex PCR. TCRdb provides this immuneACCESS table in a form limited to in-frame rearrangements. Some clones are lacking; in checked studies, under half of them reflect an unresolved V gene, and why the rest are absent is not known. Within this sample are more than 50,000 clones, with 70% of them counted one time only. The ten largest clonotypes hold 15% to 20% of the sample. Sequencing was performed on PBMCs. The receptors derive from a woman aged 55-70 years in good health and CMV-seropositive.

This chain uses TRBV5-4 with TRBJ1-2, with D unresolved. Germline assignment: CDR1 SGHNT and CDR2 YYREEE (reference sequence). V shed 4 bases and J shed 1 base, with 8 bases lying between them. The length of the CDR3 is 13 residues. The DNA for the CDR3 is TGTGCCAGCAGCGCGACAATTAACTATGGCTACACCTTC. This sequence encodes CASSATINYGYTF.

The chain carries TRBV4-2 and TRBJ2-3, with 7 bases fitting TRBD2. Per germline, CDR1 LGHNA and CDR2 YNFKEQ. The ends lost 5 bases at V and 0 bases at J; junction bases unmatched: 8. The CDR3 is 16 residues long. The CDR3 DNA follows: TGTGCCAGCAGCGCCCGTTGGGACTACAGCACAGATACGCAGTATTTT. Protein product: CASSARWDYSTDTQYF.

The chain recombines TRBV18 with TRBJ2-5; D unresolved. The V end was cut by 3 bases, the J end by 0 bases, with 5 bases between. The CDR3 is 13 amino acids. Germline-derived CDR1 and CDR2 are KGHSH and LQKENI. This chain's CDR3 is CASSPQYQETQYF. The CDR3 bases are TGTGCCAGCTCACCTCAGTACCAAGAGACCCAGTACTTC.

The gene calls are TRBV27 and TRBJ2-7; D may be TRBD2 (7 bases). Germline CDR1 reads MNHEY; CDR2 reads SMNVEV (reference sequence). The CDR3 is 14 amino acids. Trimming pared 2 bases from V and 7 bases from J, leaving 15 bases between. CDR3 loop: CASSLDRGAYEQYF. The CDR3 coding sequence is TGTGCCAGCAGTTTAGATCGGGGGGCTTATGAGCAGTACTTC.

The gene calls are TRBV7-9 and TRBJ1-3, with D possibly being TRBD1 (6 bases). Germline assignment: CDR1 SEHNR and CDR2 FQNEAQ (reference sequence). V lost 8 bases and J 0 bases, leaving 17 bases between the germline ends. This CDR3 has 16 amino acids. The CDR3: CASGLDRKFSGNTIYF. The CDR3 DNA reads as TGTGCCAGCGGGCTGGACAGAAAATTCTCTGGAAACACCATATATTTT.

This chain links TRBV28 with TRBJ1-6; TRBD1 matches 8 bases. Germline-derived CDR1 and CDR2 are MDHEN and SYDVKM. The J segment lost 7 bases and the V segment lost 4 bases, leaving 3 bases of the junction unmatched. The CDR3 totals 14 residues. The CDR3 reads CASSSTGVNSPLHF. CDR3 sequence (DNA): TGTGCCAGCAGTTCGACAGGGGTCAATTCACCCCTCCACTTT.

The CDR3 spells CASRGRGGSYNEQFF. In DNA form, the CDR3 reads TGTGCCAGCAGGGGGAGGGGGGGGTCCTACAATGAGCAGTTCTTC. The chain is built from TRBV2 and TRBJ2-1, with D perhaps TRBD2 (7 bases). Trimming removed 6 bases from V and 1 base from J, with 13 bases in between. From germline, CDR1 is SNHLY and CDR2 FYNNEI. The CDR3 has 15 amino acids.

V usage is TRBV9 and J usage is TRBJ1-4; 7 bases are a match to TRBD1. Per the germline V gene, CDR1 is SGDLS and CDR2 is YYNGEE. V was pared by 2 bases and J by 5 bases, with 9 bases of the junction left unmatched. The CDR3 runs to 16 residues. CDR3 coding DNA: TGTGCCAGCAGCGTGAATTCGGGACAGAAAAATGAAAAACTGTTTTTT. Amino acids: CASSVNSGQKNEKLFF.

The chain has TRBV5-4 and TRBJ1-1; D may be TRBD1 (6 bases). The CDR3 consists of 12 residues. Germline V CDR1 and CDR2: SGHNT, YYREEE (reference sequence). V dropped 1 base and J dropped 11 bases, with 12 bases sitting between them. The DNA of the CDR3 is TGTGCCAGCAGCTTGCGAGGGGGGGCCGCTTTCTTT. This gives the protein CASSLRGGAAFF. Full variable domain (outside the CDR3, taken from reference TRBV5-4 and TRBJ1-1): ETGVTQSPTHLIKTRGQQVTLRCSSQSGHNTVSWYQQALGQGPQFIFQYYREEENGRGNFPPRFSGLQFPNYSSELNVNALELDDSALYLCASSLRGGAAFFGQGTRLTVV.

The gene calls are TRBV4-1 and TRBJ1-4; D is perhaps TRBD1 (5 bases). The V gene's germline CDR1 is MGHRA and CDR2 YSYEKL. This CDR3 region has 13 residues. The ends were cut back, 0 bases at V and 8 bases at J, with 7 bases in the middle. CDR3 bases: TGCGCCAGCAGCCAAGATGGGGGGGAAAAACTGTTTTTT. This codes for CASSQDGGEKLFF.

This chain joins TRBV10-3 and TRBJ2-3; D might be TRBD2 (6 bases). V lost 2 bases to trimming and J lost 5 bases, with 17 bases between them. Per the germline V gene, CDR1 is ENHRY and CDR2 is SYGVKD. The CDR3 is 16 amino acids. The CDR3 loop reads CAISEGGGLMVDTQYF. In nucleotides, the CDR3 is TGTGCCATCAGTGAGGGTGGAGGGTTAATGGTAGATACGCAGTATTTT.

The chain uses TRBV14 and TRBJ2-2; D not resolved. Between the trimmed V and J ends, which lost 1 base and 4 bases, there was a span of 13 bases. The CDR3 is 16 residues long. In germline, CDR1 is SGHDN, CDR2 FVKESK. CDR3 sequence (DNA): TGTGCCAGCAGCCAAGTGAGGTTCCATGCCACCGGGGAGCTGTTTTTT. Its translation is CASSQVRFHATGELFF.

The chain joins TRBV14 to TRBJ2-3, with TRBD2 identical over 8 bases. This CDR3 region has 17 residues. The V gene end was trimmed by 0 bases and the J gene end by 1 base; junction bases not matched to a gene: 6. The germline V gene has CDR1 SGHDN and CDR2 FVKESK. DNA of the CDR3: TGTGCCAGCAGCCAAGAACTTTTCGGGGGGGGCACAGATACGCAGTATTTT. Encoded protein: CASSQELFGGGTDTQYF.

The rearrangement links TRBV5-4 to TRBJ1-2, with 10 positions matching TRBD1. CDR3 length: 14 residues. Germline CDR1 is SGHNT and CDR2 is YYREEE (reference sequence). The ends lost 5 bases at V and 3 bases at J; junction bases unmatched: 4. The CDR3 nucleotides read TGTGCCAGCAGATCGACAGGGGGCCACTATGGCTACACCTTC. Protein sequence: CASRSTGGHYGYTF.